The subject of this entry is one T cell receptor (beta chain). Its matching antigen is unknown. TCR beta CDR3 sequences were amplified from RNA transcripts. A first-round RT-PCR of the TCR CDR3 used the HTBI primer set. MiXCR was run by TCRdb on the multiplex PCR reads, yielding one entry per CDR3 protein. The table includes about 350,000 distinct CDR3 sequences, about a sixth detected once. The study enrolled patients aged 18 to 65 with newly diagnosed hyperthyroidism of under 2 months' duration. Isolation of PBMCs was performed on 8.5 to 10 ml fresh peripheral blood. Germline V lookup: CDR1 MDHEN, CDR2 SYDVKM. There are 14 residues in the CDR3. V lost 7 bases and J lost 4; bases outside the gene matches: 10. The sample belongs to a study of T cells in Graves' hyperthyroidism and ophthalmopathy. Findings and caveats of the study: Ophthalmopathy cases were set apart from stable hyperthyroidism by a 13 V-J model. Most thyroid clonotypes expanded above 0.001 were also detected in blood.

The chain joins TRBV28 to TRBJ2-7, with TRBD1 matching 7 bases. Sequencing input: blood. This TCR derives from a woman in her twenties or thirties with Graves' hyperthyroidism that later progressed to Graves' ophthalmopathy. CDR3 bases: TGTGCCAGCACTACTCCGGGACAGCCATACGAGCAGTACTTC. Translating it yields CASTTPGQPYEQYF.